The rows below give T cell receptor beta chains drawn from one sample of a study of blood T cell repertoires in COVID-19. Measured with immunoSEQ multiplex PCR; TCRdb has only the in-frame clones, and not every one. This table holds roughly 200,000 clones, 70% to 90% found once. The sequenced material came from peripheral blood. All receptors derive from a woman in her forties who had recovered from COVID-19. Each CDR3 is given with its conserved first and last residue. D genes are given only for firm matches. The size of a clone is reported for some rows only, either as once, few or many, or as a class for expanded clones.

j_gene | abundance | v_gene | d_gene | CDR3nt | CDR3aa
TRBJ2-1 | - | TRBV24-1 | - | TGTGCCACCAGTCCGAATAGGCAGGGCGATGAGCAGTTCTTC | CATSPNRQGDEQFF
TRBJ2-7 | - | TRBV6-2/TRBV6-3 | - | TGTGCCAGCAGACCTTCGACAGGACCCACCTACGAGCAGTACTTC | CASRPSTGPTYEQYF
TRBJ1-4 | - | TRBV5-1 | - | TGCGCCAGCAGTCAGGGCCTTCTGGGTGAAAAACTGTTTTTT | CASSQGLLGEKLFF
TRBJ2-3 | - | TRBV11-3 | - | TGTGCCAGCAGCCCCGGGGCAGATACGCAGTATTTT | CASSPGADTQYF
TRBJ2-3 | - | TRBV18 | TRBD1 | TGTGCCAGCTCGCTAAGACAGGGGGCTGCAGATACGCAGTATTTT | CASSLRQGAADTQYF
TRBJ1-1 | - | TRBV30 | - | TGTGCCTGGAGTGTAACAGGTGCGAACGCTGAAGCTTTCTTT | CAWSVTGANAEAFF
TRBJ1-1 | once | TRBV7-3 | TRBD1 | TGTGCCAGCAGCCCCGGGACAGTCACTGAAGCTTTCTTT | CASSPGTVTEAFF
TRBJ1-5 | few | TRBV2 | - | TGTGCCAGCAGTGAAGGACAGTGGAGCAATCAGCCCCAGCATTTT | CASSEGQWSNQPQHF
TRBJ2-3 | - | TRBV1 | - | TGCACCAGCAGCCGTCTAGATACGCAGTATTTT | CTSSRLDTQYF
TRBJ2-7 | - | TRBV6-5 | TRBD2 | TGTGCCAGCATGGGCGGGAGTCCCTACGAGCAGTACTTC | CASMGGSPYEQYF
TRBJ1-1 | - | TRBV2 | TRBD1 | TGTGCCTGTAAGGACAGGGGGCCTGGAGGGACTGAAGCTTTCTTT | CACKDRGPGGTEAFF
TRBJ2-3 | - | TRBV5-1 | - | TGCGCCAGCAGGACCGGACAGAGAGCAGATACGCAGTATTTT | CASRTGQRADTQYF
TRBJ2-2 | - | TRBV30 | TRBD2 | TGTGCCTGGGGACTAGCGGGAGGCACCGGGGAGCTGTTTTTT | CAWGLAGGTGELFF
TRBJ1-1 | - | TRBV5-4 | TRBD1 | TGTGCCAGTGGGACAGGGGGCCCGAACACTGAAGCTTTCTTT | CASGTGGPNTEAFF
TRBJ2-2 | - | TRBV6-5 | TRBD2 | TGTGCCAGCTTCCGGGAGGGCTGGACCGGGGAGCTGTTTTTT | CASFREGWTGELFF
TRBJ1-1 | - | TRBV28 | TRBD1 | TGTGCCAGCAGTTCCGGGACAGGGGTCCCTGAAGCTTTCTTT | CASSSGTGVPEAFF
TRBJ2-7 | - | TRBV28 | TRBD1 | TGTGCCAGCAGTTCCGGGACAGGGGCCCCCTACGAGCAGTACTTC | CASSSGTGAPYEQYF
TRBJ1-2 | - | TRBV7-9 | - | TGTGCCAGCAGCGCCGACAGATATGGCTACACCTTC | CASSADRYGYTF
TRBJ2-7 | - | TRBV27 | TRBD2 | TGTGCCAGCAGTTTATCGGGGAGGGGCTACGAGCAGTACTTC | CASSLSGRGYEQYF
TRBJ2-2 | many | TRBV9 | TRBD2 | TGTGCCAGCAGCGCTAGCGGGAGCGACACCGGGGAGCTGTTTTTT | CASSASGSDTGELFF
TRBJ2-3 | - | TRBV6-2/TRBV6-3 | TRBD2 | TGTGCCAGCAGCCCCGGGACTAGCGGTTCCGGCACAGATACGCAGTATTTT | CASSPGTSGSGTDTQYF
TRBJ1-1 | - | TRBV5-1 | TRBD1 | TGCGCCAGCAGCACCTCCGGGACAGGGAACACTGAAGCTTTCTTT | CASSTSGTGNTEAFF
TRBJ1-2 | - | TRBV3-1/TRBV3-2 | - | TGTGCCAGCAGCCCCGTACAGGGACAAGCTCTCTATGGCTACACCTTC | CASSPVQGQALYGYTF
TRBJ2-7 | many | TRBV2 | TRBD1 | TGTGCCAGCAGTGAAATGGGACAGGGCTACGAGCAGTACTTC | CASSEMGQGYEQYF
TRBJ1-1 | - | TRBV5-1 | - | TGCGCCAGCAGCGTGGGGACTGCCGCCGCTGAAGCTTTCTTT | CASSVGTAAAEAFF
TRBJ2-1 | - | TRBV7-6 | TRBD2 | TGTGCCAGCAGCTTATATGCGGGAGGAGTATACAATGAGCAGTTCTTC | CASSLYAGGVYNEQFF
TRBJ1-2 | - | TRBV6-5 | - | TGTGCCAGCAGTTACGATCTAGCTAACTATGGCTACACCTTC | CASSYDLANYGYTF
TRBJ2-7 | once | TRBV28 | - | TGTGCCAGCAGTTACAGTCACTCGCAGGGGACCTACGAGCAGTACTTC | CASSYSHSQGTYEQYF
TRBJ1-2 | - | TRBV3-1/TRBV3-2 | - | TGTGCCAGCAGCCAAGATAGTGGCGCAGGGCTTAACGGCTACACCTTC | CASSQDSGAGLNGYTF
TRBJ2-7 | - | TRBV6-5 | TRBD2 | TGTGCCAGCAGGGGACTAGCGATCACGTCCGAGCAGTACTTC | CASRGLAITSEQYF
TRBJ2-1 | - | TRBV2 | TRBD2 | TGTGCCAGCAAATTGTTAGTAGCGGGCAATGAGCAGTTCTTC | CASKLLVAGNEQFF
TRBJ2-7 | - | TRBV28 | - | TGTGCCAGCAGTTCCCCTCAGGAGCAGTACTTC | CASSSPQEQYF
TRBJ2-7 | - | TRBV27 | - | TGTGCCAGCAGTCCCATGCGAAATTGGGAGCAGTACTTC | CASSPMRNWEQYF
TRBJ1-6 | - | TRBV9 | - | TGTGCCAGCAGCGTAGGACAACAAAGAGAACCCCTCCACTTT | CASSVGQQREPLHF
TRBJ1-2 | - | TRBV7-8 | - | TGTGCCAGCAGCTACGCGACTTTAGATGGCTACACCTTC | CASSYATLDGYTF
TRBJ2-2 | - | TRBV27 | - | TGTGCCAGCAGTTTTGGAACAGGCACCGGGGAGCTGTTTTTT | CASSFGTGTGELFF
TRBJ2-5 | - | TRBV3-1/TRBV3-2 | TRBD1 | TGTGCCAGCAGCCAAGGACAGGGAGTGTCAGAGACCCAGTACTTC | CASSQGQGVSETQYF
TRBJ2-7 | many | TRBV19 | - | TGTGCCAGTAGTGAGACGGGGGATTACGAGCAGTACTTC | CASSETGDYEQYF
TRBJ2-3 | - | TRBV6-2/TRBV6-3 | TRBD1 | TGTGCCAGCAGTTACTGGGGACAGGGCGGCACAGATACGCAGTATTTT | CASSYWGQGGTDTQYF
TRBJ2-7 | - | TRBV25-1 | - | TGTGCCAGCCAGAGGTCCTACGAGCAGTACTTC | CASQRSYEQYF
TRBJ1-5 | - | TRBV6-1 | TRBD1 | TGTGCCAGCAGTGAAGCTTTGGCAGGGGGTATCCAGCCCCAGCATTTT | CASSEALAGGIQPQHF
TRBJ2-3 | - | TRBV6-4 | - | TGTGCCAGCAAGGACTCGGCCCTAGATACGCAGTATTTT | CASKDSALDTQYF